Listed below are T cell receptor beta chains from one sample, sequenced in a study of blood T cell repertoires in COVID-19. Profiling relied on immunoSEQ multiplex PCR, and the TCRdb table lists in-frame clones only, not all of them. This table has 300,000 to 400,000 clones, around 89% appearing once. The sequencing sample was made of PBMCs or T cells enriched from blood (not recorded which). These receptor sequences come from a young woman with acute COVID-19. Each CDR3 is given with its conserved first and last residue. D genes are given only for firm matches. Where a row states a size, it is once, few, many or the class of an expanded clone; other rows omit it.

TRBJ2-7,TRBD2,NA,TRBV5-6,CASSLYPPGGREQYF,TGTGCCAGCAGCTTGTATCCCCCGGGGGGGCGCGAGCAGTACTTC
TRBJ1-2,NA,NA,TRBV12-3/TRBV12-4,CASSSRFYTF,TGTGCCAGCAGTTCCCGGTTTTACACCTTC
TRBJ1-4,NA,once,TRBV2,CASRERTSTNEKLFF,TGTGCCAGCAGAGAAAGGACATCAACTAATGAAAAACTGTTTTTT
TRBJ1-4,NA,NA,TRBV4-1,CASSRHRAEKLFF,TGCGCCAGCAGCAGACACAGGGCTGAAAAACTGTTTTTT
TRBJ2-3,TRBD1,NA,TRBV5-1,CASSTGQGGADTQYF,TGCGCCAGCAGCACGGGACAGGGAGGAGCAGATACGCAGTATTTT
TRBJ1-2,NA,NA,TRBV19,CASSILTGVAGYGYTF,TGTGCCAGTAGTATCTTGACCGGGGTCGCGGGGTATGGCTACACCTTC
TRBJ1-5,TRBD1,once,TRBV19,CASKKTGTSQPQHF,TGTGCCAGTAAAAAGACAGGGACATCACAGCCCCAGCATTTT
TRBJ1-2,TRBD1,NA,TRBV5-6,CASSFGTGGSGYTF,TGTGCCAGCAGCTTTGGGACAGGGGGGAGCGGCTACACCTTC
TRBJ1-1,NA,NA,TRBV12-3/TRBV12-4,CASSLGRGTEAFF,TGTGCCAGCAGTTTAGGACGAGGCACTGAAGCTTTCTTT
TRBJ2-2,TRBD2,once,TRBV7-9,CASSPDGTRYTGELFF,TGTGCCAGCAGCCCAGACGGGACTAGATACACCGGGGAGCTGTTTTTT
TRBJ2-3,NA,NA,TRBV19,CASSSQGSATQYF,TGTGCCAGTAGTTCCCAGGGGTCGGCTACGCAGTATTTT
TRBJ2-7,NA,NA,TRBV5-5,CASSLIAGAVEQYF,TGTGCCAGCAGCTTGATCGCAGGGGCGGTCGAGCAGTACTTC
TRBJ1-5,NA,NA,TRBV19,CASSSVEQGNQPQHF,TGTGCCAGTAGTTCGGTTGAGCAAGGCAATCAGCCCCAGCATTTT
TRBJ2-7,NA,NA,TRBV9,CASSVTGDSSSYEQYF,TGTGCCAGCAGCGTCACGGGGGACAGCAGCTCCTACGAGCAGTACTTC
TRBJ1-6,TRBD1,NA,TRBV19,CASKVGTAYNSPLHF,TGTGCCAGTAAAGTCGGGACAGCCTATAATTCACCCCTCCACTTT
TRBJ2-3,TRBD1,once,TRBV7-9,CASSFRRTGGAGDTQYF,TGTGCCAGCAGCTTTCGACGGACAGGGGGCGCGGGAGATACGCAGTATTTT
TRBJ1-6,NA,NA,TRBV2,CASSDGRGESPLHF,TGTGCCAGCAGTGACGGGAGGGGAGAATCACCCCTCCACTTT
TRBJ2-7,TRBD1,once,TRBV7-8,CASSLTFGQGAYEQYF,TGTGCCAGCAGCTTAACGTTCGGACAGGGGGCCTACGAGCAGTACTTC
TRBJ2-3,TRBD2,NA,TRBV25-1,CASIVTLAGGQNTQYF,TGTGCCAGCATTGTGACCCTAGCGGGGGGACAGAATACGCAGTATTTT
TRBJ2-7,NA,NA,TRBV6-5,CASSYARSSYEQYF,TGTGCCAGCAGTTACGCTAGGAGCTCCTACGAGCAGTACTTC
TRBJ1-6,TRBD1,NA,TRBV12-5,CASGLIPGGLNSPLHF,TGTGCTAGTGGTTTGATTCCAGGGGGATTGAATTCACCCCTCCACTTT
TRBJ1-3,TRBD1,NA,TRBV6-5,CASRPGQGRNTIYF,TGTGCCAGCAGGCCGGGACAGGGGAGGAACACCATATATTTT
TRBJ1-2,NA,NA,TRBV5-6,CASSSRSQYSLNYGYTF,TGTGCCAGCAGCTCGAGGTCCCAATATTCCCTTAACTATGGCTACACCTTC
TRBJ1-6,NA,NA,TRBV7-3,CASSSRGAGASPLHF,TGTGCCAGCAGCTCCCGGGGGGCTGGTGCTTCACCCCTCCACTTT
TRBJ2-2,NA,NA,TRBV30,CALRGNPAGELFF,TGTGCCCTCCGGGGTAACCCCGCCGGGGAGCTGTTTTTT
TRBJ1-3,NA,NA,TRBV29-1,CSVVPPGEPGNTIYF,TGCAGCGTTGTCCCTCCAGGGGAGCCTGGAAACACCATATATTTT
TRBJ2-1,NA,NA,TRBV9,CASSVGGSYNEQFF,TGTGCCAGCAGCGTAGGCGGGTCCTACAATGAGCAGTTCTTC
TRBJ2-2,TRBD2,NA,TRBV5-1,CASSLAPLAGITGELFF,TGCGCCAGCAGCTTGGCTCCACTAGCGGGGATCACCGGGGAGCTGTTTTTT
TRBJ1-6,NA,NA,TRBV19,CASSWGGRGAIDSPLHF,TGTGCCAGTAGCTGGGGGGGCAGGGGAGCGATTGATTCACCCCTCCACTTT
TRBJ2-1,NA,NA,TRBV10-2,CASSVGGGLYNEQFF,TGCGCCAGCAGTGTTGGTGGGGGACTTTACAATGAGCAGTTCTTC
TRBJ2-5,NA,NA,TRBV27,CASSFRVQETQYF,TGTGCCAGCAGTTTTCGAGTCCAAGAGACCCAGTACTTC
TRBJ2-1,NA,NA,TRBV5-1,CASSLGSWTTTYNEQFF,TGCGCCAGCAGCTTGGGGTCTTGGACTACCACCTACAATGAGCAGTTCTTC
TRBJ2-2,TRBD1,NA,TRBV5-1,CASSLGTGYGELFF,TGCGCCAGCAGCTTGGGGACAGGGTACGGGGAGCTGTTTTTT
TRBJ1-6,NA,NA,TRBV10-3,CAISESGLSSYNSPLHF,TGTGCCATCAGTGAGTCTGGGCTGAGCTCCTATAATTCACCCCTCCACTTT
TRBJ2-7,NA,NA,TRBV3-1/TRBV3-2,CASSKSAGVYEQYF,TGTGCCAGCAGCAAAAGTGCAGGGGTCTACGAGCAGTACTTC
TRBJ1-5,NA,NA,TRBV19,CASSHFRTASNQPQHF,TGTGCCAGTAGCCACTTCCGGACAGCTAGCAATCAGCCCCAGCATTTT
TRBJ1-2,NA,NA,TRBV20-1,CSASSENYGYTF,TGCAGTGCTAGTTCGGAGAACTATGGCTACACCTTC
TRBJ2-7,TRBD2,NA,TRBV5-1,CASSPPPPGGHNEQYF,TGCGCCAGCAGCCCACCCCCCCCGGGGGGGCACAACGAGCAGTACTTC
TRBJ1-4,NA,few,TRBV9,CASSVGDGSKLFF,TGTGCCAGCAGCGTCGGAGATGGGTCAAAACTGTTTTTT
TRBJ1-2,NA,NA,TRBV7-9,CASSLTGSYGYTF,TGTGCCAGCAGCTTAACAGGGAGCTATGGCTACACCTTC
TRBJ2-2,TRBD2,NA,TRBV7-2,CASSSGISGTNTGELFF,TGTGCCAGCAGCTCCGGAATTAGCGGGACGAACACCGGGGAGCTGTTTTTT
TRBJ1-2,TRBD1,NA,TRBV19,CASSMSDRVYTYGYTF,TGTGCCAGTAGTATGTCGGACAGGGTTTATACCTATGGCTACACCTTC
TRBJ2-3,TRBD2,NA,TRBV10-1,CATMSRLAGGPTDTQYF,TGCGCCACCATGTCCCGGCTAGCGGGGGGACCCACAGATACGCAGTATTTT
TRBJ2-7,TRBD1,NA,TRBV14,CASIYPGQGPKYEQYF,TGTGCCAGCATCTATCCGGGACAGGGGCCCAAATACGAGCAGTACTTC